The 20 T cell receptor beta chains given below trace back to one sample, sequenced in a study of beta chain features in type 1 diabetes. Study outcomes and limitations: Shortening of TCRB CDR3s, moderate but significant, appeared in all four CD4+ subsets of Type 1 diabetes patients.

Reverse transcription of all isolated RNA meant that expressed TCRB transcripts were sequenced. TCRdb keeps only in-frame clones here, not all; method: immunoSEQ multiplex PCR. The repertoire holds over 200,000 clones, with approximately 10% as singletons. No antigen has been identified for these receptors. Sequenced material: naive CD4+ T cells from blood. The receptors here all came from a young man with type 1 diabetes.

This chain uses TRBV18 with TRBJ2-5; D possibly corresponds to TRBD2 (6 bases). The V end was cut by 0 bases, the J end by 8 bases, with 16 bases between. The CDR3 totals 15 residues. Germline CDR1 KGHSH, CDR2 LQKENI. CDR3 residues: CASSPPGGASVTQYF. CDR3 coding DNA: TGTGCCAGCTCACCACCGGGGGGTGCCTCTGTAACCCAGTACTTC.

The V and J genes are TRBV5-1 and TRBJ2-5; 8 nucleotides agree with TRBD2. Germline CDR1 and CDR2: SGHRS and YFSETQ. CDR3 length equals 14 residues. V shed 4 bases and J 3 bases; nucleotides not matched to a gene: 5. This CDR3 is CASSRAGEEETQYF. Here the CDR3 DNA reads TGCGCCAGCAGCAGAGCGGGAGAGGAAGAGACCCAGTACTTC. Variable domain in full (rest from reference TRBV5-1 and TRBJ2-5): KAGVTQTPRYLIKTRGQQVTLSCSPISGHRSVSWYQQTPGQGLQFLFEYFSETQRNKGNFPGRFSGRQFSNSRSEMNVSTLELGDSALYLCASSRAGEEETQYFGPGTRLLVL.

The chain's CDR3 is CASSHSASGVSPLHF. In nucleotides, the CDR3 is TGTGCCAGCAGCCACTCGGCATCGGGGGTTTCACCCCTCCACTTT. The chain links TRBV7-9 to TRBJ1-6; possible D gene TRBD1, 5 bases. Per germline, CDR1 SEHNR and CDR2 FQNEAQ (reference sequence). The CDR3 is 15 amino acids. Trimming took off 5 bases at V and 9 bases at J, with 17 bases between the two ends.

In its sample, this clone was seen a few times. The chain combines TRBV2 with TRBJ1-5; D possibly corresponds to TRBD1 (6 bases). CDR3 length: 17 amino acids. V was trimmed by 6 bases and J by 0 bases, leaving 18 bases between them. Germline V gives CDR1 SNHLY, CDR2 FYNNEI. In nucleotides, the CDR3 is TGTGCCAGCAGACATCCGGGACACACATATAGCAATCAGCCCCAGCATTTT. This encodes CASRHPGHTYSNQPQHF.

The chain links TRBV5-1 to TRBJ2-5; D is unclear. The CDR3 consists of 14 residues. Germline V lookup: CDR1 SGHRS, CDR2 YFSETQ. V lost 0 bases to trimming and J lost 4 bases, with 10 bases between them. CDR3 in DNA: TGCGCCAGCAGCTTGGAACAGATCTTAGAGACCCAGTACTTC. Protein sequence: CASSLEQILETQYF.

In this sample, this clone turned up a few times. The chain carries TRBV6-1 and TRBJ1-5; 7 positions agree with TRBD1. After removal of 6 bases from V and 4 bases from J, the junction contained 3 bases not matched to a gene. Looked up from germline, CDR1 is MNHNS and CDR2 is SASEGT. The CDR3 contains 13 residues. The CDR3 region has the DNA TGTGCCAGCAGACAGGGGAGGAATCAGCCCCAGCATTTT. Translating it yields CASRQGRNQPQHF.

The CDR3 DNA reads TGTGCCAGCAGCCCCGGACATCCTAACTATGGCTACACCTTC. Residues: CASSPGHPNYGYTF. V gene TRBV6-5 combines with J gene TRBJ1-2; weak D call: TRBD1 (5 bases). The CDR3 is 14 residues long. Per the germline V gene, CDR1 is MNHEY and CDR2 is SVGAGI. Trimming took off 6 bases at V and 0 bases at J, with 11 bases between the two ends.

V usage is TRBV25-1 and J usage is TRBJ1-2; D perhaps matches TRBD1 (6 bases). CDR1 is MGHDK, CDR2 SYGVNS, per germline. Trimming shortened V by 6 bases and J by 5 bases, and 19 bases separated the two germline ends. CDR3 size: 15 residues. CDR3 amino acids: CASRGTDSTRYGYTF. The CDR3 region has the DNA TGTGCCAGCAGGGGGACGGACAGTACTAGGTATGGCTACACCTTC.

This chain links TRBV4-1 with TRBJ2-5, with D tentatively TRBD2 (7 bases). Germline V gene data show CDR1 as MGHRA and CDR2 as YSYEKL. This CDR3 spans 18 amino acids. Trimming cost V 0 bases and J 1 base, with 18 bases left between them. Here the CDR3 reads CASSQEGRGASSQETQYF. DNA of the CDR3: TGCGCCAGCAGCCAAGAGGGACGGGGGGCCTCCTCCCAAGAGACCCAGTACTTC.

This chain joins TRBV6-6 and TRBJ2-1; 7 bases align to TRBD2. Trimming cost V 8 bases and J 1 base; bases outside gene matches: 5. Germline V CDR1 and CDR2: MNHNY, SVGAGI (reference sequence). The CDR3 runs to 14 residues. In nucleotides, the CDR3 is TGTGCCAGCCGAGGCGGGGGTTCCTACAATGAGCAGTTCTTC. Encoded protein: CASRGGGSYNEQFF.

V is TRBV2 and J is TRBJ2-6, with no clear D. This CDR3 spans 12 amino acids. Per germline, CDR1 SNHLY and CDR2 FYNNEI. The V gene lost 5 bases and the J gene lost 8 bases, with 7 bases spanning the gap. DNA of the CDR3: TGTGCCAGCAGTTTTCCGTCCAACGTCCTGACTTTC. It is translated as CASSFPSNVLTF.

This clone has more than one count but fewer than ten. The chain uses TRBV7-3 and TRBJ2-5; the D gene is possibly TRBD2 (6 bases). CDR1 and CDR2 from the germline V gene are SGHTA and FQGTGA. V lost 5 bases and J lost 9, with 16 bases in between. The CDR3 length is 13 residues. The CDR3 region has the DNA TGTGCCAGCAGCCCCGGGACTGGCGGGTCCCAGTACTTC. This codes for CASSPGTGGSQYF. The full variable domain, with the rest looked up from reference TRBV7-3 and TRBJ2-5, is GAGVSQTPSNKVTEKGKYVELRCDPISGHTALYWYRQSLGQGPEFLIYFQGTGAADDSGLPNDRFFAVRPEGSVSTLKIQRTERGDSAVYLCASSPGTGGSQYFGPGTRLLVL.

This clone was observed a few times. The chain links TRBV20-1 to TRBJ1-2; D ambiguous. The CDR3 extends over 11 amino acids. With 5 bases removed from V and 4 bases from J, the gap between germline ends came to 8 bases. The germline V gene encodes CDR1 DFQATT and CDR2 SNEGSKA (reference sequence). The CDR3 region is CSAGHIYGYTF. CDR3 DNA: TGCAGTGCTGGGCATATCTATGGCTACACCTTC.

The count of this clone is one. The J gene is TRBJ2-2, the V gene TRBV7-2, with 9 bases aligning to TRBD2. Germline V gives CDR1 SGHTA, CDR2 FQGNSA. Trimming cost V 5 bases and J 4 bases; bases outside gene matches: 8. This CDR3 has 16 amino acids. As DNA, the CDR3 is TGTGCCAGCAGCCGGAGGGCGGGGGGGCGCACCGGGGAGCTGTTTTTT. Translation gives CASSRRAGGRTGELFF.

Only a few counts were recorded for this clone. V is TRBV19 and J is TRBJ1-5; the match to TRBD1 covers 7 bases. The germline CDR1 and CDR2 sequences are LNHDA and SQIVND (reference sequence). The V segment lost 7 bases and the J segment 4 bases; nucleotides outside the gene matches: 10. The CDR3 is 15 residues long. CDR3 DNA: TGTGCCAGTATCGAGAGACAGGGCAAGAATCAGCCCCAGCATTTT. Translating it yields CASIERQGKNQPQHF.

This chain links TRBV6-6 with TRBJ2-1; 9 nucleotides agree with TRBD1. The J segment lost 10 bases and the V segment lost 6 bases, leaving 13 bases of the junction unmatched. The CDR3 totals 15 residues. Per the germline V gene, CDR1 is MNHNY and CDR2 is SVGAGI (reference sequence). CDR3 residues: CASRDTGGVDLEQFF. The CDR3 nucleotides are TGTGCCAGCAGAGATACAGGGGGCGTTGATCTGGAGCAGTTCTTC.

The rearrangement joins TRBV5-1 to TRBJ2-5, with TRBD1 matching over 7 bases. The CDR3 is 16 amino acids. V shed 7 bases, J shed 1 base, and the junction held 13 bases outside the gene matches. Germline-derived CDR1 and CDR2 are SGHRS and YFSETQ. The CDR3 region has the DNA TGCGCCAGCCGTTGGGGGACAGCAGAGGGCCAAGAGACCCAGTACTTC. This gives the protein CASRWGTAEGQETQYF. Full variable domain (outside the CDR3, taken from reference TRBV5-1 and TRBJ2-5): KAGVTQTPRYLIKTRGQQVTLSCSPISGHRSVSWYQQTPGQGLQFLFEYFSETQRNKGNFPGRFSGRQFSNSRSEMNVSTLELGDSALYLCASRWGTAEGQETQYFGPGTRLLVL.

The chain has TRBV6-5 and TRBJ2-1, with D possibly being TRBD2 (7 bases). With 5 bases removed from V and 9 bases from J, the gap between germline ends came to 17 bases. CDR1 and CDR2 (germline): MNHEY, SVGAGI. The CDR3 has 14 residues. CDR3 sequence (DNA): TGTGCCAGCAGTAGCACTAACAGGGAGGGTGAGCAGTTCTTC. Encoded protein: CASSSTNREGEQFF.

The chain recombines TRBV4-1 with TRBJ1-1; 7 nucleotides line up with TRBD1. This CDR3 is 15 amino acids long. CDR1 and CDR2 from the germline V gene are MGHRA and YSYEKL. Trimming cost V 9 bases and J 1 base; bases outside gene matches: 11. CDR3: CASVAPGQRNTEAFF. The CDR3 DNA sequence: TGCGCCAGTGTAGCGCCGGGACAGCGGAACACTGAAGCTTTCTTT.

The table lists this clone with a few counts. The V gene is TRBV7-2, the J gene TRBJ1-4, with D maybe TRBD1 (5 bases). From germline, CDR1 is SGHTA and CDR2 FQGNSA. V lost 5 bases, J lost 3 bases, and 13 bases lay in between. The CDR3 is 15 residues long. CDR3 nucleotide sequence: TGTGCCAGCAGCCCCACGGGGGTAGCTAATGAAAAACTGTTTTTT. This encodes CASSPTGVANEKLFF.